The 9 T cell receptor beta chains presented below share a single source sample, sequenced in a study of OX40 agonist ivuxolimab in advanced cancers. Sequencing was performed with immunoSEQ multiplex PCR; in TCRdb, only in-frame clones are kept and a portion is missing. The table has some 78,000 clones, roughly nine tenths seen once. Material: CD4+ or CD8+ T cells sorted from blood, obtained in a trial of the OX40 agonist ivuxolimab. These receptors originate from an adult with an advanced solid tumor such as melanoma, head and neck, liver or kidney cancer.

The chain joins TRBV5-1 to TRBJ1-6; possible D gene TRBD1, 6 bases. The CDR3 extends over 14 amino acids. With 4 bases removed from V and 10 bases from J, the gap between germline ends came to 15 bases. Germline assignment: CDR1 SGHRS and CDR2 YFSETQ. CDR3 bases: TGCGCCAGCAGCGGCGGGGGGGCTGGCTCACCCCTCCACTTT. This encodes CASSGGGAGSPLHF.

The chain combines TRBV7-2 with TRBJ2-5; no reliable D call. CDR3 length: 12 residues. CDR1 is SGHTA and CDR2 is FQGNSA in the germline V gene. V shed 5 bases and J shed 7 bases, with 11 bases lying between them. CDR3 bases: TGTGCCAGCAGCCTCCTAAAAGGGACCCAGTACTTC. Translating it yields CASSLLKGTQYF.

The V and J genes are TRBV6-1 and TRBJ1-3; tentative D call: TRBD1 (5 bases). The CDR3 is 15 residues long. V was pared by 3 bases and J by 2 bases, with 11 bases between. Germline loops: CDR1 MNHNS, CDR2 SASEGT. The CDR3 DNA reads TGTGCCAGCAGTGAGACCCCAGGGACTGGAAACACCATATATTTT. This translates into CASSETPGTGNTIYF.

This clone was seen a handful of times. This chain connects TRBV4-1 to TRBJ1-2, with no clear D. The CDR3 loop spans 12 amino acids. Trimming took 1 base from V and 7 from J, leaving 7 bases between them. Germline V CDR1 and CDR2: MGHRA, YSYEKL. Here the CDR3 reads CASSQVGLGYTF. The CDR3 region has the DNA TGCGCCAGCAGCCAAGTTGGTCTTGGCTACACCTTC.

The chain has TRBV27 and TRBJ2-2; D not certain. V was cut by 0 bases and J by 3 bases, with 14 bases left in between. From germline, CDR1 is MNHEY and CDR2 SMNVEV (reference sequence). CDR3 length equals 17 residues. CDR3 amino acids: CASSLSAPGPYTGELFF. DNA for the CDR3: TGTGCCAGCAGTTTATCGGCCCCGGGCCCGTACACCGGGGAGCTGTTTTTT.

The chain links TRBV27 to TRBJ1-1; 7 bases agree with TRBD1. CDR1 is MNHEY, CDR2 SMNVEV, per germline (reference sequence). J was trimmed by 11 bases and V by 5 bases; bases with no gene match: 8. The CDR3 runs to 12 residues. CDR3 amino acids: CASSQQGTRAFF. The CDR3 DNA sequence: TGTGCCAGCAGTCAACAGGGGACGAGGGCTTTCTTT.

This clone was seen a handful of times. J is TRBJ1-2 and V is TRBV29-1, with TRBD1 matching 8 bases. Germline V gene data show CDR1 as SQVTM and CDR2 as ANQGSEA. Trimming removed 4 bases from V and 8 bases from J; junction bases left unmatched: 6. The CDR3 is 12 residues long. CDR3: CSVGDRNKGYTF. In nucleotides, the CDR3 is TGCAGCGTTGGGGACAGGAATAAAGGCTACACCTTC.

This rearrangement joins TRBV6-6 to TRBJ1-5, with D possibly being TRBD1 (5 bases). CDR1 and CDR2 from the germline V gene are MNHNY and SVGAGI (reference sequence). This CDR3 is built from 15 residues. V gave up 3 bases and J gave up 1 base, with 10 bases separating them. CDR3 region: CASSYGRQSNQPQHF. The CDR3 nucleotides are TGTGCCAGCAGTTATGGCAGACAGAGCAATCAGCCCCAGCATTTT.

V and J are TRBV11-2 and TRBJ1-2, with D tentatively TRBD1 (6 bases). Germline V gene data show CDR1 as SGHAT and CDR2 as FQNNGV. CDR3 size: 12 residues. V lost 5 bases and J lost 6, with 10 bases in between. CDR3 sequence reads: CASSARGDGYTF. The CDR3 DNA is TGTGCCAGCAGCGCCAGGGGTGATGGCTACACCTTC. The full variable domain, completed using reference TRBV11-2 and TRBJ1-2, is EAGVAQSPRYKIIEKRQSVAFWCNPISGHATLYWYQQILGQGPKLLIQFQNNGVVDDSQLPKDRFSAERLKGVDSTLKIQPAKLEDSAVYLCASSARGDGYTFGSGTRLTVV.